This T cell receptor (beta chain) came from a study of post-analysis software for immune sequencing data. Study-level points and caveats: Five or six TRBV segments, TRBV5-6, TRBV5-1 and TRBV20-1 among them, were found more frequent in patients than controls.

In this sample, this clonotype turned up many times. What it binds is unknown. Prepared TCR beta cDNA libraries contained unique molecular identifiers. TCRdb passed the PCR reads through MiXCR, listing each CDR3 protein once. The table has roughly 700,000 distinct CDR3 sequences, 25% to 30% seen once. J lost 1 base, V lost 4 bases, and 11 bases had no gene match. Germline CDR1 SGHTA, CDR2 FQGNSA. The CDR3 has 19 amino acids. This chain joins TRBV7-2 and TRBJ2-3; TRBD2 agrees at 13 bases. Sequences were obtained from blood. This TCR came from a girl between 10 and 17 years old with multiple sclerosis. CDR3 in amino acids: CASSSSRTSGRGGTDTQYF. DNA for the CDR3: TGTGCCAGCAGCTCATCCCGGACTAGCGGGAGAGGAGGCACAGATACGCAGTATTTT.